These 8 T cell receptor beta chains share one sample of origin, sequenced in a study of regulatory T cells in long-lasting Graves disease. Construction of the TCR beta libraries employed iRepertoire HTBI primers in conjunction with Arm-PCR of CDR3 regions. TCRdb re-called the multiplex PCR reads with MiXCR, one entry per CDR3 protein. The sample lists hundreds of thousands of distinct CDR3 sequences, around 16% occurring once. Sample time point: newly diagnosed GD, antithyroid drugs for less than 3 months. PBMCs were the source of the RNA used for TCR sequencing. The sample was also linked to a second study, of T cells in Graves' hyperthyroidism and ophthalmopathy.

Sequences were derived from peripheral blood mononuclear cells (PBMCs), sampled at new diagnosis, from a patient treated with antithyroid drugs. These receptors came from a woman aged 40-49 years with Graves disease.

This clonotype was recorded many times. V and J are TRBV19 and TRBJ2-7, with 11 nucleotides matching TRBD1. Germline trimming cut 6 bases from V and 2 bases from J; bases unmatched to any gene: 6. This CDR3 region has 15 residues. The germline V gene encodes CDR1 LNHDA and CDR2 SQIVND (reference sequence). CDR3 DNA: TGTGCCAGTAGAACCTCGGGACAGGGGGCCTACGAGCAGTACTTC. Residues: CASRTSGQGAYEQYF.

This clonotype was detected many times. The chain joins TRBV7-2 to TRBJ2-5; maybe TRBD2 (6 bases). Trimming took off 4 bases at V and 4 bases at J, with 13 bases between the two ends. This CDR3 spans 14 amino acids. Looked up from germline, CDR1 is SGHTA and CDR2 is FQGNSA. CDR3 DNA: TGTGCCAGCAGCTCATGGGGGGTGGGAGAGACCCAGTACTTC. Its protein is CASSSWGVGETQYF.

This clonotype came up many times. The chain employs TRBV7-8 and TRBJ1-1, with 7 bases identical to TRBD1. CDR1 SGHVS and CDR2 FQNEAQ come from the germline V gene. This CDR3 is 15 amino acids long. Trimming at V came to 5 bases and at J to 4 bases, leaving 10 bases not matched to a gene. In DNA form, the CDR3 reads TGTGCCAGCAGCGGACAGACAGGGCTGAGCACTGAAGCTTTCTTT. The encoded protein is CASSGQTGLSTEAFF.

This clonotype was counted at least ten times. The V call is TRBV5-6, the J call TRBJ1-2; 7 bases fit TRBD1. J lost 2 bases, V lost 6 bases, and 10 bases had no gene match. Germline V gives CDR1 SGHDT, CDR2 YYEEEE. There are 15 residues in the CDR3. Here the CDR3 DNA reads TGTGCCAGCACGTTAGAACCGACAGGGAACTATGGCTACACCTTC. It encodes CASTLEPTGNYGYTF.

This clonotype has only a few counts. V and J are TRBV28 and TRBJ2-7, with a tentative D call TRBD2 (5 bases). The V gene's germline CDR1 is MDHEN and CDR2 SYDVKM. Deletions cut 7 bases from V and 0 bases from J, with 13 bases between. The CDR3 has 14 residues. CDR3 bases: TGTGCCAGCACAGGTGCGGGCAGCTCCTACGAGCAGTACTTC. This sequence encodes CASTGAGSSYEQYF.

V usage is TRBV5-1 and J usage is TRBJ2-1; TRBD1 matches at 8 bases. From germline, CDR1 is SGHRS and CDR2 YFSETQ. The V gene end was trimmed by 5 bases and the J gene end by 4 bases; junction bases not matched to a gene: 5. CDR3 length: 14 residues. The DNA for the CDR3 is TGCGCCAGCAGGACAGGGGAACCTTACAATGAGCAGTTCTTC. Its protein is CASRTGEPYNEQFF.

The chain joins TRBV4-1 to TRBJ2-7; D may correspond to TRBD1 or TRBD2 (5 bases each). This CDR3 has 15 amino acids. V was pared by 2 bases and J by 2 bases, with 13 bases between. Germline CDR1 is MGHRA and CDR2 is YSYEKL. CDR3 in amino acids: CASSQKGTGTYEQYF. The CDR3 bases are TGCGCCAGCAGCCAAAAGGGGACGGGAACCTACGAGCAGTACTTC.

The chain couples TRBV3-1 to TRBJ2-7; D is ambiguous. Germline V gene data show CDR1 as LGHDT and CDR2 as YNNKEL (reference sequence). The V and J ends lost 1 base and 2 bases respectively, with 15 bases between them. The CDR3 is 16 residues long. This CDR3 reads CASSQVLRNNPYEQYF. CDR3 in DNA: TGTGCCAGCAGCCAAGTCTTGCGGAACAACCCCTACGAGCAGTACTTC.